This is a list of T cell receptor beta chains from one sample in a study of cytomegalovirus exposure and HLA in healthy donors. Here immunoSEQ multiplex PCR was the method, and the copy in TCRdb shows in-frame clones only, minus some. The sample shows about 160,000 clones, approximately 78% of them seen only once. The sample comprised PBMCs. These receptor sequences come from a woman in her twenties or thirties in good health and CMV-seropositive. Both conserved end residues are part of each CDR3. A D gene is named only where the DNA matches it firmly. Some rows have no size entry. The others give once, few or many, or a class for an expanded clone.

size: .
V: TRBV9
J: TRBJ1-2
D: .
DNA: TGTGCCAGCAGCGTAGCTAAACGGGGAGACTATGGCTACACCTTC
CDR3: CASSVAKRGDYGYTF

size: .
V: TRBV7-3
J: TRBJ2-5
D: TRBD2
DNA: TGTGCCAGCAGCTTAATGGGACTAGCGGGGGCGCAAGAGACCCAGTACTTC
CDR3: CASSLMGLAGAQETQYF

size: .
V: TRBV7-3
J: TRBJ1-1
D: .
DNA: TGTGCCAGCAGCTTAACAGGGGTACGTAACACTGAAGCTTTCTTT
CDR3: CASSLTGVRNTEAFF

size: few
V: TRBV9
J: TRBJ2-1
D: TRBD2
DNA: TGTGCCAGCAGCGTAGGCGGGGGGGCCGAGGAGCAGTTCTTC
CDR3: CASSVGGGAEEQFF

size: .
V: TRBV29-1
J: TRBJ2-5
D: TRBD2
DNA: TGCAGCGCTAGGGGACTAGCGGAAGAGACCCAGTACTTC
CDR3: CSARGLAEETQYF

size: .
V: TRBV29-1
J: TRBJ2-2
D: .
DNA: TGCAGCGCACGGACGGGAACCTCGGGCACCGGGGAGCTGTTTTTT
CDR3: CSARTGTSGTGELFF

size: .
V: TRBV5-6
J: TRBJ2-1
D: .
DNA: TGTGCCAGCAACTTGGGTGGAGGGCTCTACAATGAGCAGTTCTTC
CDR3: CASNLGGGLYNEQFF

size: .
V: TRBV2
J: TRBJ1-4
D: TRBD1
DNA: TGTGCCAGCAGCGAAGGGACAGAGGGGGAAAAACTGTTTTTT
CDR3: CASSEGTEGEKLFF

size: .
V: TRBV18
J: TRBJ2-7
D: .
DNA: TGTGCCAGCTCAGGGCAGATGTACGAGCAGTACTTC
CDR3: CASSGQMYEQYF

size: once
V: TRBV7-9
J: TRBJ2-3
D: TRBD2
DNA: TGTGCCAGCAGCTCCGGACTAGCGGGGGGGTTCGCTAGCACAGATACGCAGTATTTT
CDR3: CASSSGLAGGFASTDTQYF

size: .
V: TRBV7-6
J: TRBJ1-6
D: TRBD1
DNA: TGTGCCAGCAGCACCGTTTGGGACAGGGGTTCACCCCTCCACTTT
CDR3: CASSTVWDRGSPLHF

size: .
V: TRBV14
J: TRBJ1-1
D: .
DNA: TGTGCCAGCCAAGCTCGACCGGGGGTCACTGAAGCTTTCTTT
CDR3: CASQARPGVTEAFF

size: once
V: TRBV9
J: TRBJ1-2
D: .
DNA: TGTGCCAGCAGCGTAGGTGGGCTTCTCAACTATGGCTACACCTTC
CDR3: CASSVGGLLNYGYTF

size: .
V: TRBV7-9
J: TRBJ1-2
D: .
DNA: TGTGCCAGCAGCCCCTGGGGCAAAGCTAACTATGGCTACACCTTC
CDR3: CASSPWGKANYGYTF

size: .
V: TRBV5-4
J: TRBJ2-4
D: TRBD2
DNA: TGTGCCAGCAGCGGGGGACTAGCGGGGGGCCCGGGAAACATTCAGTACTTC
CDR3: CASSGGLAGGPGNIQYF

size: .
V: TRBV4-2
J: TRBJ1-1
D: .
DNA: TGTGCCAGCAGCCAAGATCCGGAGGGGACCGGGATGAACACTGAAGCTTTCTTT
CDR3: CASSQDPEGTGMNTEAFF

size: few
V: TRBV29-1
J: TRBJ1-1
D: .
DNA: TGCAGCGTAGCCGGGGGAAGACAGTCGTACGAAGAAGCTTTCTTT
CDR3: CSVAGGRQSYEEAFF

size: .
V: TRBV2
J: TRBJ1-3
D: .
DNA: TGTGCCAGCAGCCTACTTACGATCTCTGGAAACACCATATATTTT
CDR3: CASSLLTISGNTIYF

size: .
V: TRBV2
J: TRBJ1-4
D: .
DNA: TGTGCCAGCACCCGGACATCCGTTAATGAAAAACTGTTTTTT
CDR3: CASTRTSVNEKLFF

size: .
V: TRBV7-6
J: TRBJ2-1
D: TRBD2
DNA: TGTGCCAGCAGTTTCATGTCGACTAGCGGGGCCTATGAGCAGTTCTTC
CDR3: CASSFMSTSGAYEQFF

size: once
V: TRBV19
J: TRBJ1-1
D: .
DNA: TGTGCCAGTAGTCCCAGTAGCCGGGGAGCTGAAGCTTTCTTT
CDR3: CASSPSSRGAEAFF

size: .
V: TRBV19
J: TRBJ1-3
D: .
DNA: TGTGCCAGTAGTATCGGCGGGGAAGGGATCTCTGGAAACACCATATATTTT
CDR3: CASSIGGEGISGNTIYF

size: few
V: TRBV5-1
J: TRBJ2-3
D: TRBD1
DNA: TGCGCCAGCAGCTTGACAGGGGGCAGTGCAGATACGCAGTATTTT
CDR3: CASSLTGGSADTQYF

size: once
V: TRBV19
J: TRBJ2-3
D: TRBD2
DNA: TGTGCCAGTAGTATAGATCTCCCTGGCGGGGGATCAGATACGCAGTATTTT
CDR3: CASSIDLPGGGSDTQYF

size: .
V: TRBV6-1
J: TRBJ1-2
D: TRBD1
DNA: TGTGCCAGCAGCAGACAGGGTGACTATGGCTACACCTTC
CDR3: CASSRQGDYGYTF

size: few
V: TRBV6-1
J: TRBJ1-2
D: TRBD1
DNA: TGTGCCAGCAGTGAAGGATGGGGGACAGGGATGGCGAAGGGCTACACCTTC
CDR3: CASSEGWGTGMAKGYTF

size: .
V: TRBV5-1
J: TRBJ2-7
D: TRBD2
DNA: TGCGCCAGCAGCTTGGTCGGGACTAGCGGGGAGTGGTACGAGCAGTACTTC
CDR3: CASSLVGTSGEWYEQYF

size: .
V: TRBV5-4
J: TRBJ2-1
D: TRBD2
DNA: TGTGCCAGCAGCCTGGAGCGGGGGTCCTACAATGAGCAGTTCTTC
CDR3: CASSLERGSYNEQFF